Below, one T cell receptor beta chain is given with its context. No antigen is known for it. Use of 60 Vbeta and 13 Jbeta primers characterized the PCR. Sequencing used immunoSEQ multiplex PCR; TCRdb keeps in-frame clones, though not all of them. The sample includes about 180,000 clones, around 80% of them seen just once. Germline CDR1 and CDR2: SGHTA and FQGNSA. This CDR3 is built from 15 residues. V trimming: 6 bases; J trimming: 4 bases; junction bases outside the gene matches: 9. The sample originates from a study of cytomegalovirus exposure and HLA in healthy donors. Findings and limits, study-wide: Researchers reported in a later analysis that a missense DCLRE1C variant was tied to TCR beta V- and J-gene trimming. Presence/absence comparisons presumed near-even sequencing depth among donors.

The source is a man younger than 35 in good health and CMV-seronegative. Material: PBMCs. V gene TRBV7-2 combines with J gene TRBJ1-2; 9 nucleotides agree with TRBD1. CDR3 protein: CASRTPGTGSYGYTF. CDR3 sequence (DNA): TGTGCCAGCAGAACGCCGGGGACAGGGTCCTATGGCTACACCTTC.